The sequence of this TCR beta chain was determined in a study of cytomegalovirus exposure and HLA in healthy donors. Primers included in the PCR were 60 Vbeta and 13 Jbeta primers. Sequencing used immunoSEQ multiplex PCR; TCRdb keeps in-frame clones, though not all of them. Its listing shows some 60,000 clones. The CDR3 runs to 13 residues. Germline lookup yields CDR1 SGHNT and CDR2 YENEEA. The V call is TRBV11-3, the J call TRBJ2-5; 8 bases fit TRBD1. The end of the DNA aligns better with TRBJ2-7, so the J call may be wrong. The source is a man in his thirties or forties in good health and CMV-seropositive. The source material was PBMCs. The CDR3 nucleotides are TGTGCCAGCAGATACACAGGGGGGAACGAGCAGTACTTC. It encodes CASRYTGGNEQYF.